Given below is one T cell receptor (beta chain) in context. This sample is part of a study of blood T cell repertoires in COVID-19. Study details: Spain, Italy and the United States supplied samples that represented acute and convalescent COVID-19. T cells, B-cell-depleted T cells, or PBMCs supplied cDNA or gDNA.

J lost 6 bases, V lost 6 bases, and 9 bases had no gene match. Germline values: CDR1 KGHSH, CDR2 LQKENI. The CDR3 consists of 14 residues. Under the authors' procedure: Amplification of reference gene primers was used by the study to estimate nucleated cell counts. Some clones are missing from TCRdb's copy, which holds only in-frame ones; the method was immunoSEQ multiplex PCR. V and J calls and clone size are as listed in that table; D and trimming were resolved from the DNA. The table has tens of thousands of clones, approximately 85% seen once. Source material: peripheral blood. The chain employs TRBV18 and TRBJ1-1, with 8 bases identical to TRBD1. This receptor was taken from a human donor in a cohort sampled during active COVID-19. The DNA for the CDR3 is TGTGCCAGCTCCTTAAGAAACAGGGGGGCTGAAGCTTTCTTT. This gives the protein CASSLRNRGAEAFF.